One sample yielded the 22 T cell receptor beta chains listed below, sequenced in a study of T cell responses to AZD1222 COVID-19 vaccine. The data were produced by immunoSEQ multiplex PCR, yet TCRdb's version contains in-frame clones alone and is incomplete. The sample includes more than 100,000 clones, 75% to 95% of them seen just once. The sequences come from peripheral blood, collected 28 days after the second AZD1222 dose. Receptors originate from an adult who received the AZD1222 COVID-19 vaccine.

The chain is built from TRBV28 and TRBJ1-1, with unresolved D. Trimming removed 6 bases from V and 0 bases from J, with 8 bases in between. The CDR3 consists of 13 residues. Germline V gene lookup returns CDR1 MDHEN and CDR2 SYDVKM. The CDR3 protein is CASRGTLNTEAFF. The CDR3 bases are TGTGCCAGCAGGGGCACCCTGAACACTGAAGCTTTCTTT. The variable domain in full, completed from reference TRBV28 and TRBJ1-1, reads DVKVTQSSRYLVKRTGEKVFLECVQDMDHENMFWYRQDPGLGLRLIYFSYDVKMKEKGDIPEGYSVSREKKERFSLILESASTNQTSMYLCASRGTLNTEAFFGQGTRLTVV.

The V call is TRBV7-8, the J call TRBJ2-2, with 7 bases that match TRBD1. With V trimmed by 5 bases and J by 3 bases, 6 bases remained unmatched. The CDR3 is made up of 15 amino acids. Germline loops: CDR1 SGHVS, CDR2 FQNEAQ. CDR3 loop: CASSPGTAHTGELFF. Here the CDR3 DNA reads TGTGCCAGCAGCCCGGGGACAGCCCACACCGGGGAGCTGTTTTTT.

The rearrangement uses TRBV6-5 and TRBJ1-2; maybe TRBD1 (5 bases). Trimming stripped 8 bases from V and 4 bases from J, with 17 bases between. The CDR3 extends over 14 amino acids. The germline gives CDR1 MNHEY, CDR2 SVGAGI. The CDR3 reads CASFFSQGGYGYTF. The CDR3 DNA follows: TGTGCCAGCTTTTTCTCCCAGGGAGGCTATGGCTACACCTTC.

The chain is built from TRBV3-1 (or the pseudogene TRBV3-2) and TRBJ2-1, with no clear D. Germline V gene data show CDR1 as LGHDT and CDR2 as YNNKEL (reference sequence). Trimming shortened V by 5 bases and J by 5 bases, and 16 bases separated the two germline ends. This CDR3 is 15 amino acids long. This chain's CDR3 is CASSDLSGYHNEQFF. Written as DNA, the CDR3 is TGTGCCAGCAGCGATCTATCGGGTTACCACAATGAGCAGTTCTTC.

The V call is TRBV3-1 (or the pseudogene TRBV3-2), the J call TRBJ1-1; tentatively, D is TRBD1 (6 bases). V lost 4 bases and J 0 bases, leaving 18 bases between the germline ends. Germline V gives CDR1 LGHDT, CDR2 YNNKEL (reference sequence). The CDR3 length is 17 residues. CDR3 coding DNA: TGTGCCAGCAGCCGCACCCGCACGGGACAATTGAACACTGAAGCTTTCTTT. Its translation is CASSRTRTGQLNTEAFF.

This rearrangement joins TRBV19 to TRBJ1-1; 9 bases are a match to TRBD1. The CDR3 extends over 17 amino acids. The germline CDR1 and CDR2 sequences are LNHDA and SQIVND (reference sequence). V lost 5 bases and J lost 1; bases outside the gene matches: 11. CDR3 sequence (DNA): TGTGCCAGTAGTGCGGACAGGGGCGCGGGTGGGAACACTGAAGCTTTCTTT. The encoded protein is CASSADRGAGGNTEAFF.

The chain couples TRBV30 to TRBJ1-2; D remains unclear. The CDR3 loop spans 12 amino acids. In germline, CDR1 is GTSNPN, CDR2 SVGIG (reference sequence). The V end lost 4 bases, the J end lost 4 bases, and 10 bases lay between the germline ends. The CDR3: CAWNWGVYGYTF. The CDR3 coding sequence is TGTGCCTGGAATTGGGGAGTCTATGGCTACACCTTC.

This clone was detected a few times. This sequence joins TRBV12-3 or TRBV12-4 and TRBJ1-1; no firm D call. V lost 5 bases and J lost 4, with 11 bases in between. CDR3 length: 13 amino acids. The CDR3 spells CASSRDGSTEAFF. Here the CDR3 DNA reads TGTGCCAGCAGTAGGGATGGCAGCACTGAAGCTTTCTTT.

The CDR3 spells CASSAGGGRGGGYTF. CDR3 sequence (DNA): TGTGCCAGCAGCGCAGGCGGGGGGCGCGGGGGTGGCTACACCTTC. The chain links TRBV9 to TRBJ1-2; D is perhaps TRBD1 (6 bases). V was pared by 3 bases and J by 7 bases, with 19 bases between. This CDR3 spans 15 amino acids. The germline gives CDR1 SGDLS, CDR2 YYNGEE.

The V gene is TRBV2, the J gene TRBJ1-2, with TRBD1 identical over 7 bases. Germline V gives CDR1 SNHLY, CDR2 FYNNEI. Trimming took 6 bases from V and 6 from J; bases not matched to a gene: 10. The CDR3 loop spans 14 amino acids. In DNA, the CDR3 is TGTGCCAGCAGGAGGACCGGGACAGTGGATGGCTACACCTTC. Translated, it gives CASRRTGTVDGYTF.

This chain uses TRBV28 with TRBJ2-7; TRBD2 aligns across 14 bases. The trim removed 3 bases at V and 7 bases at J, leaving 8 bases unmatched. The CDR3 is 16 residues long. Germline loops: CDR1 MDHEN, CDR2 SYDVKM. The CDR3 region is CASSFETSGRAGEQYV. CDR3 in DNA: TGTGCCAGCAGTTTTGAGACTAGCGGGAGGGCCGGTGAGCAGTACGTC.

The CDR3 loop reads CASSLASSDGYTF. The CDR3 DNA follows: TGTGCCAGCAGCTTAGCGAGCAGCGATGGCTACACCTTC. The rearrangement joins TRBV7-9 to TRBJ1-2; the D is unclear. From germline, CDR1 is SEHNR and CDR2 FQNEAQ (reference sequence). Trimming removed 0 bases at V and 6 bases at J, with 8 bases between. The CDR3 has 13 residues.

The chain couples TRBV7-9 to TRBJ2-2; D perhaps matches TRBD2 (6 bases). CDR3 length: 16 residues. With 7 bases removed from V and 4 bases from J, the gap between germline ends came to 19 bases. Germline CDR1 SEHNR, CDR2 FQNEAQ (reference sequence). CDR3 sequence: CASTSSAGLGTGELFF. CDR3 in DNA: TGTGCCAGCACCTCTAGTGCGGGATTGGGCACCGGGGAGCTGTTTTTT. The full variable domain, in which reference TRBV7-9 and TRBJ2-2 provide the parts outside the CDR3, is DTGVSQNPRHKITKRGQNVTFRCDPISEHNRLYWYRQTLGQGPEFLTYFQNEAQLEKSRLLSDRFSAERPKGSFSTLEIQRTEQGDSAMYLCASTSSAGLGTGELFFGEGSRLTVL.

This rearrangement joins TRBV4-1 to TRBJ1-3; possible D gene TRBD1, 5 bases. The CDR3 extends over 15 amino acids. Deletions cut 0 bases from V and 9 bases from J, with 15 bases between. The germline CDR1 and CDR2 sequences are MGHRA and YSYEKL. The DNA for the CDR3 is TGCGCCAGCAGCCAAGAAAGGCAGGGAGGAGGCACCATATATTTT. Residues: CASSQERQGGGTIYF.

The chain uses TRBV12-3 or TRBV12-4 and TRBJ1-2; weak D call: TRBD1 (6 bases). The CDR3 has 12 amino acids. The V and J ends lost 4 bases and 8 bases respectively, with 11 bases between them. CDR3 in DNA: TGTGCCAGCAGTTCAGGGGTGGGAGGCTACACCTTC. This codes for CASSSGVGGYTF.

In this sample, this clone turned up once. J is TRBJ2-2 and V is TRBV6-1; D unresolved. Germline V gene data show CDR1 as MNHNS and CDR2 as SASEGT. The CDR3 contains 15 residues. V dropped 1 base and J dropped 6 bases, with 12 bases sitting between them. In nucleotides, the CDR3 is TGTGCCAGCAGTGAAGTGGTGGCAGCTCCCGGGGAGCTGTTTTTT. This gives the protein CASSEVVAAPGELFF.

J is TRBJ1-1 and V is TRBV5-1; perhaps TRBD1 as D (5 bases). The CDR3 consists of 13 residues. The germline gives CDR1 SGHRS, CDR2 YFSETQ. Deletions cut 4 bases from V and 1 base from J, with 8 bases between. The CDR3, as DNA: TGCGCCAGCAGCCGAACAGGGAACACTGAAGCTTTCTTT. As protein: CASSRTGNTEAFF.

V is TRBV11-3 and J is TRBJ2-5; tentatively, D is TRBD1 (6 bases). The CDR3 runs 14 residues. Germline CDR1 SGHNT, CDR2 YENEEA. Between the trimmed V and J ends, which lost 4 bases and 4 bases, there was a span of 13 bases. CDR3 in DNA: TGTGCCAGCAGCTCACAGGGTTTCCCAGAGACCCAGTACTTC. Its protein product is CASSSQGFPETQYF.

The CDR3 protein is CSVEVEGNGYTF. The CDR3 bases are TGCAGCGTTGAGGTTGAGGGTAATGGCTACACCTTC. The V and J genes are TRBV29-1 and TRBJ1-2; D ambiguous. There are 12 residues in the CDR3. Trimming pared 3 bases from V and 6 bases from J, leaving 11 bases between. Germline-derived CDR1 and CDR2 are SQVTM and ANQGSEA.

This chain links TRBV5-4 with TRBJ2-1; 7 positions match TRBD1. From germline, CDR1 is SGHNT and CDR2 YYREEE (reference sequence). The CDR3 runs to 15 residues. J was trimmed by 4 bases and V by 4 bases; bases with no gene match: 8. The CDR3 bases are TGTGCCAGCAGCCCGGGACAGCAACTGTACAATGAGCAGTTCTTC. Its translation is CASSPGQQLYNEQFF.

This chain links TRBV5-6 with TRBJ1-2, with 8 nucleotides matching TRBD1. The trim removed 4 bases at V and 7 bases at J, leaving 6 bases unmatched. CDR3 length equals 13 residues. Germline loops: CDR1 SGHDT, CDR2 YYEEEE. CDR3 bases: TGTGCCAGCAGCCCGACAGGGGAAGGTGGCTACACCTTC. It yields the protein CASSPTGEGGYTF.

CDR3 residues: CASSLDHTGELFF. CDR3 coding DNA: TGCGCCAGCAGCTTGGATCACACCGGGGAGCTGTTTTTT. V and J are TRBV5-1 and TRBJ2-2, with D hard to call. Trimming took off 0 bases at V and 3 bases at J, with 3 bases between the two ends. This CDR3 is built from 13 residues. Germline lookup yields CDR1 SGHRS and CDR2 YFSETQ.